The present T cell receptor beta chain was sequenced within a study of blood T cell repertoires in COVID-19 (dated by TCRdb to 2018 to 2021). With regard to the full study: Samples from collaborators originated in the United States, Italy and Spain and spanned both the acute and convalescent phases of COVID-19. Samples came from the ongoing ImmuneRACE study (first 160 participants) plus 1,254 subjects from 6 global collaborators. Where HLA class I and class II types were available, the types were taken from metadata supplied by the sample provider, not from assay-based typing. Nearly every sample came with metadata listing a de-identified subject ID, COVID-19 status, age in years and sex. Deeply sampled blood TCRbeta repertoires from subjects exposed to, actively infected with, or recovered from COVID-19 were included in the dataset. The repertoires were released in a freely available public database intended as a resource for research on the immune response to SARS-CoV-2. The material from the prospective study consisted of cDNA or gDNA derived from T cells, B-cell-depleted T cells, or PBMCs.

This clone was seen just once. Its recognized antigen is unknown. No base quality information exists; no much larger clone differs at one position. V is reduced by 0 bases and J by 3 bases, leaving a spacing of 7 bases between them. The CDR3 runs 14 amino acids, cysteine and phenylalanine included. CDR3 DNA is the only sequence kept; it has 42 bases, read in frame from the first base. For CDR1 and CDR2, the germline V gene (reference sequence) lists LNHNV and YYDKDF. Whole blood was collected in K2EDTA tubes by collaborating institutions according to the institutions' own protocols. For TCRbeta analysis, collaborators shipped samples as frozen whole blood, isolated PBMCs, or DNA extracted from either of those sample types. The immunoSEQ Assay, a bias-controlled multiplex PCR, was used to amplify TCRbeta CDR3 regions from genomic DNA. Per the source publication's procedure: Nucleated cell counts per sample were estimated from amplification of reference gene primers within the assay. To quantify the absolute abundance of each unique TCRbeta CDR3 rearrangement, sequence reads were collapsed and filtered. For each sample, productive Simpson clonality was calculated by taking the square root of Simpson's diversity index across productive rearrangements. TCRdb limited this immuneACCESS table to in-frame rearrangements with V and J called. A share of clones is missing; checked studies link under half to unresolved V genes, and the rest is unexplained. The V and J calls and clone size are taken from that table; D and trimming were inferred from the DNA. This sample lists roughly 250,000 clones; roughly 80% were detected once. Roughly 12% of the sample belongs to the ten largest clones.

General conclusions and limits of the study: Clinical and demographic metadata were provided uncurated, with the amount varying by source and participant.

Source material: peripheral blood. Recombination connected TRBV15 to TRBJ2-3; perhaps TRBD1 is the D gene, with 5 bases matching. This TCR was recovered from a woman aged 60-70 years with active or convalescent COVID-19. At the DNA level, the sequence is TGTGCCACCAGCAGAGACAGGGTTACAGATACGCAGTATTTT. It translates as CATSRDRVTDTQYF.